Listed below are T cell receptor beta chains from one sample, sequenced in a study of radiation and T cells in renal cell carcinoma. The protocol was immunoSEQ multiplex PCR, while the TCRdb copy is restricted to in-frame clones and leaves out a portion. The sample shows some 120,000 clones, roughly four fifths of them seen only once. The specimen was blood, collected from a patient whose treatment included radiotherapy and nephrectomy. The receptor set was obtained from a woman aged 55-69 years with renal cell carcinoma. Both conserved end residues are part of each CDR3. A D gene is named only where the DNA matches it firmly. Expanded clones get a size class; other rows say once, few or many, or leave the size out.

clone size	V gene	J gene	CDR3 length	D gene	CDR3 protein	CDR3 DNA
once	TRBV7-9	TRBJ1-1	12	.	CASSVTRTEAFF	TGTGCCAGCAGCGTTACCAGGACTGAAGCTTTCTTT
.	TRBV30	TRBJ2-2	16	.	CAWKVRTPTRAGELFF	TGTGCCTGGAAAGTAAGGACCCCCACTCGGGCCGGGGAGCTGTTTTTT
.	TRBV27	TRBJ1-1	14	.	CASRRGVLNTEAFF	TGTGCCAGCAGGAGAGGGGTCTTGAACACTGAAGCTTTCTTT
.	TRBV11-3	TRBJ2-2	16	TRBD1	CASSSGTAANTGELFF	TGTGCCAGCAGCTCTGGGACAGCCGCGAACACCGGGGAGCTGTTTTTT
.	TRBV11-2	TRBJ2-3	15	.	CASSLTDGGTDTQYF	TGTGCCAGCAGCTTGACGGACGGCGGCACAGATACGCAGTATTTT
.	TRBV5-4	TRBJ2-7	16	.	CASSLGAPGRALEQYF	TGTGCCAGCAGCTTGGGGGCCCCGGGACGGGCCTTGGAGCAGTACTTC
.	TRBV5-1	TRBJ2-3	18	TRBD2	CASSLLTSGRGGTDTQYF	TGCGCCAGCAGCTTATTGACTAGCGGGAGAGGGGGCACAGATACGCAGTATTTT
.	TRBV6-1	TRBJ1-5	15	.	CASIGDGHSNQPQHF	TGTGCCAGCATTGGGGACGGCCATAGCAATCAGCCCCAGCATTTT
once	TRBV28	TRBJ1-4	13	.	CASSSQPGEKLFF	TGTGCCAGCAGTTCACAGCCTGGTGAAAAACTGTTTTTT
.	TRBV7-7	TRBJ1-4	14	.	CASSPGDGDEKLFF	TGTGCTAGCAGCCCAGGGGACGGGGATGAAAAACTGTTTTTT
.	TRBV7-2	TRBJ1-5	18	.	CASSLQSGGFSGNQPQHF	TGTGCCAGCAGCTTACAATCGGGGGGGTTTTCGGGCAATCAGCCCCAGCATTTT
.	TRBV25-1	TRBJ1-2	12	.	CASSVGSYGYTF	TGTGCCAGCAGTGTGGGAAGCTATGGCTACACCTTC
.	TRBV2	TRBJ1-5	14	.	CASSERTENQPQHF	TGTGCCAGCAGTGAACGGACAGAAAATCAGCCCCAGCATTTT
.	TRBV5-1	TRBJ1-4	14	TRBD1	CASSLGQGHEKLFF	TGCGCCAGCAGCCTTGGACAGGGCCATGAAAAACTGTTTTTT
.	TRBV30	TRBJ2-2	15	.	CAWSVVRAGTGELFF	TGTGCCTGGAGTGTAGTGAGGGCCGGAACCGGGGAGCTGTTTTTT
few	TRBV6-5	TRBJ1-3	15	.	CASSSDSNSGNTIYF	TGTGCCAGCAGTTCGGACTCAAACTCTGGAAACACCATATATTTT
medium-sized	TRBV6-6	TRBJ2-7	13	.	CASSYTYSYEQYF	TGTGCCAGCAGTTACACCTACAGCTACGAGCAGTACTTC
.	TRBV30	TRBJ2-1	13	.	CAWRSGNYNEQFF	TGTGCCTGGAGAAGCGGTAATTACAATGAGCAGTTCTTC
.	TRBV5-4	TRBJ1-5	15	TRBD1	CASSYGTGTDQPQHF	TGTGCCAGCAGCTACGGGACAGGCACCGATCAGCCCCAGCATTTT
.	TRBV11-2	TRBJ1-2	15	.	CASSLSPDTDYGYTF	TGTGCCAGCAGCTTGTCCCCTGACACAGACTATGGCTACACCTTC
.	TRBV5-8	TRBJ1-1	13	.	CASSLRGGTEAFF	TGTGCCAGCAGCCTCAGGGGCGGCACTGAAGCTTTCTTT
.	TRBV27	TRBJ1-1	14	TRBD1	CASRPGTANTEAFF	TGTGCCAGCAGGCCCGGGACAGCGAACACTGAAGCTTTCTTT
.	TRBV4-2	TRBJ1-2	14	TRBD1	CASSQDLFSDRDTF	TGTGCCAGCAGCCAAGACTTATTTTCGGACAGGGACACCTTC
.	TRBV27	TRBJ1-1	12	TRBD1	CASQDRGTEAFF	TGTGCCAGCCAAGACAGGGGCACTGAAGCTTTCTTT
.	TRBV6-6	TRBJ2-7	14	.	CASSYSFEGGAQYF	TGTGCCAGCAGTTACTCGTTTGAGGGAGGCGCGCAGTACTTC
.	TRBV27	TRBJ1-2	13	.	CASSFDANYGYTF	TGTGCCAGCAGTTTCGACGCCAACTATGGCTACACCTTC
.	TRBV9	TRBJ2-3	13	.	CASSVQGRDTQYF	TGTGCCAGCAGCGTACAGGGGAGGGATACGCAGTATTTT
.	TRBV9	TRBJ2-2	15	.	CASSVGGTNTGELFF	TGTGCCAGCAGCGTAGGGGGCACGAACACCGGGGAGCTGTTTTTT
.	TRBV29-1	TRBJ2-7	10	.	CSVRDGEQYF	TGCAGCGTCCGGGACGGCGAGCAGTACTTC
.	TRBV5-1	TRBJ1-1	14	TRBD1	CASSMRTGWTEAFF	TGCGCCAGCAGCATGAGGACAGGCTGGACTGAAGCTTTCTTT
.	TRBV11-3	TRBJ2-7	13	.	CASSLRRGGEQYF	TGTGCCAGCAGCTTACGTAGAGGCGGCGAGCAGTACTTC